This TCR beta chain emerged from a study of blood T cell repertoires in COVID-19. Overall study context: The samples span acute and convalescent COVID-19 from the United States, Italy and Spain.

The V gene lost 3 bases and the J gene lost 0 bases, with 15 bases spanning the gap. From germline, CDR1 is KGHSH and CDR2 LQKENI. The CDR3 is 17 residues long. Cohort 3 recovered donors had two negative PCRs, clearance, or symptom resolution. The table came from immunoSEQ multiplex PCR; TCRdb's copy has only in-frame clones and leaves some out. The sample carries about 370,000 clones, 85% to 90% recorded once. The sequencing input was PBMCs or T cells enriched from blood (not recorded which). The J gene is TRBJ2-1, the V gene TRBV18, with a possible D match to TRBD2 (6 bases). The source is a woman under 40 who had recovered from COVID-19. CDR3 nucleotide sequence: TGTGCCAGCTCACCCCTGAGCGCCGGGAGCTCCTACAATGAGCAGTTCTTC. Translating gives CASSPLSAGSSYNEQFF.